One and the same sample provided the 17 T cell receptor beta chains below, sequenced in a study of shared clonotypes between healthy human individuals. The data were produced by immunoSEQ multiplex PCR, yet TCRdb's version contains in-frame clones alone and is incomplete. This sample carries around 600,000 clones, about 97% of them seen once, and the ten largest clones take 0.045% to 0.06%. Material: naive CD4+ T cells sorted from blood. The sample's subset: CD45RA+ positively selected. The receptors derive from a woman aged 25 to 39 in good health.

This chain links TRBV28 with TRBJ2-2; D gene uncertain. This CDR3 is 13 amino acids long. Germline lookup yields CDR1 MDHEN and CDR2 SYDVKM. The ends were cut back, 5 bases at V and 4 bases at J, with 8 bases in the middle. The CDR3 coding sequence is TGTGCCAGCAGTCTCCCGGGCACCGGGGAGCTGTTTTTT. This gives the protein CASSLPGTGELFF.

V is TRBV5-8 and J is TRBJ2-3; D is unresolved. The CDR3 has 12 amino acids. Germline V gene lookup returns CDR1 SGHTS and CDR2 YDEGEE. Trimming pared 7 bases from V and 2 bases from J, leaving 8 bases between. The CDR3 protein is CASLLVTDTQYF. The DNA for the CDR3 is TGTGCCAGCCTGTTAGTCACAGATACGCAGTATTTT.

This chain joins TRBV6-8 and TRBJ2-7; unclear D gene. The CDR3 extends over 15 amino acids. Germline lookup yields CDR1 MNHGY and CDR2 SAAAGT. V was clipped by 8 bases and J by 6 bases, with 23 bases between them. This chain's CDR3 is CASPEQKDVVGEQYF. As DNA, the CDR3 is TGTGCCAGCCCCGAGCAGAAAGATGTCGTAGGCGAGCAGTACTTC.

This chain uses TRBV28 with TRBJ2-7; 9 nucleotides agree with TRBD2. Looked up from germline, CDR1 is MDHEN and CDR2 is SYDVKM. The CDR3 spans 17 residues. V lost 3 bases and J lost 6; bases outside the gene matches: 15. The CDR3, as DNA: TGTGCCAGCAGTTTGTCACCGGGAGGCCGCGGGAGGGCCGAGCAGTACTTC. This codes for CASSLSPGGRGRAEQYF.

The J gene is TRBJ2-7, the V gene TRBV30; 14 positions match TRBD2. CDR3 length equals 15 residues. V lost 1 base to trimming and J lost 2 bases; unmatched junction nucleotides: 1. Germline loops: CDR1 GTSNPN, CDR2 SVGIG (reference sequence). The CDR3: CAWSAGLAGAYEQYF. Written as DNA, the CDR3 is TGTGCCTGGAGTGCGGGACTAGCGGGAGCCTACGAGCAGTACTTC.

The chain is built from TRBV5-1 and TRBJ1-2; D is uncertain. The CDR3 is 13 residues long. CDR1 and CDR2 from the germline V gene are SGHRS and YFSETQ. Trimming shortened V by 1 base and J by 8 bases, and 12 bases separated the two germline ends. DNA for the CDR3: TGCGCCAGCAGCTTGATTCGAGGAAACGGCTACACCTTC. This encodes CASSLIRGNGYTF.

This rearrangement joins TRBV4-1 to TRBJ2-1; 9 bases match TRBD2. After removal of 0 bases from V and 2 bases from J, the junction contained 8 bases not matched to a gene. Germline CDR1 is MGHRA and CDR2 is YSYEKL. The CDR3 sequence is 18 residues long. The CDR3 is CASSQEVWASGTYNEQFF. The CDR3 DNA reads as TGCGCCAGCAGCCAAGAGGTCTGGGCTAGCGGGACCTACAATGAGCAGTTCTTC.

This clone is a singleton in its sample. The rearrangement uses TRBV27 and TRBJ2-1; TRBD2 aligns across 8 bases. Germline lookup yields CDR1 MNHEY and CDR2 SMNVEV (reference sequence). This CDR3 is built from 16 residues. After removal of 1 base from V and 8 bases from J, the junction contained 10 bases not matched to a gene. The DNA of the CDR3 is TGTGCCAGCAGTTTATTAACCGGGAGGGCCGGAGATGAGCAGTTCTTC. Protein sequence: CASSLLTGRAGDEQFF.

The V call is TRBV6-1, the J call TRBJ1-1; D gene uncertain. V shed 5 bases and J shed 1 base, with 11 bases lying between them. CDR3 length: 14 residues. Germline V lookup: CDR1 MNHNS, CDR2 SASEGT. The CDR3 nucleotides read TGTGCCAGCAGTCGACGCCGTTCGAACACTGAAGCTTTCTTT. This codes for CASSRRRSNTEAFF.

The chain is built from TRBV25-1 and TRBJ1-1; D perhaps matches TRBD1 (5 bases). CDR3 length: 13 amino acids. Trimming pared 8 bases from V and 10 bases from J, leaving 20 bases between. Germline assignment: CDR1 MGHDK and CDR2 SYGVNS. CDR3 loop: CASCPGDGTRAFF. The CDR3 DNA is TGTGCCAGCTGTCCGGGAGACGGGACCCGAGCTTTCTTT.

The chain joins TRBV7-2 to TRBJ2-5; 9 bases match TRBD2. CDR3 size: 16 residues. The V gene end was trimmed by 4 bases and the J gene end by 5 bases; junction bases not matched to a gene: 11. CDR1 is SGHTA, CDR2 FQGNSA, per germline. This CDR3 is CASSSSLSGGRETQYF. As DNA, the CDR3 is TGTGCCAGCAGCTCATCTCTGAGCGGGGGGAGGGAGACCCAGTACTTC.

The chain carries TRBV23-1 and TRBJ1-4, with D hard to call. TRBV23-1 is reported as an ORF; its role is uncertain. This CDR3 is built from 12 residues. V was pared by 6 bases and J by 8 bases, with 10 bases between. The CDR3 is CASSHLGEKLFF. DNA of the CDR3: TGCGCCAGCAGCCACTTGGGGGAAAAACTGTTTTTT.

This chain links TRBV19 with TRBJ1-3; D may be TRBD1 (5 bases). CDR3 length equals 15 residues. The V gene lost 5 bases and the J gene lost 8 bases, with 19 bases spanning the gap. Per germline, CDR1 LNHDA and CDR2 SQIVND (reference sequence). The CDR3 region is CASSPRGYPRDTIYF. The CDR3 DNA sequence: TGTGCCAGTAGTCCGAGGGGATATCCTCGGGACACCATATATTTT.

The V gene is TRBV5-8, the J gene TRBJ2-1, with 9 bases lining up with TRBD2. CDR1 is SGHTS, CDR2 YDEGEE, per germline. The CDR3 spans 17 residues. V lost 0 bases and J lost 2; bases outside the gene matches: 6. The CDR3 DNA is TGTGCCAGCAGCTTGGTATTGCTAGCGGGGCCCTACAATGAGCAGTTCTTC. Translating gives CASSLVLLAGPYNEQFF. Filled out from reference TRBV5-8 and TRBJ2-1, the complete variable domain reads EAGVTQSPTHLIKTRGQQATLRCSPISGHTSVYWYQQALGLGLQFLLWYDEGEERNRGNFPPRFSGRQFPNYSSELNVNALELEDSALYLCASSLVLLAGPYNEQFFGPGTRLTVL.

The chain combines TRBV19 with TRBJ2-1; the match to TRBD2 covers 7 bases. Trimming at V came to 6 bases and at J to 4 bases, leaving 0 bases not matched to a gene. This CDR3 has 12 residues. CDR1 and CDR2 from the germline V gene are LNHDA and SQIVND (reference sequence). CDR3 nucleotides: TGTGCCAGTAGCGGGAGGTACAATGAGCAGTTCTTC. The encoded protein is CASSGRYNEQFF.

The chain recombines TRBV7-9 with TRBJ2-5, with 9 bases matching TRBD1. The J call may be incorrect, as the DNA end agrees better with TRBJ2-7. Germline assignment: CDR1 SEHNR and CDR2 FQNEAQ (reference sequence). CDR3 length: 15 residues. DNA of the CDR3: TGTGCCAGCAGCTTAGTGGGGACAGGGCCCCACGAGCAGTACTTC. Its protein product is CASSLVGTGPHEQYF.

This clone was detected once. This chain joins TRBV6-4 and TRBJ2-1; 7 bases are a match to TRBD1. Per germline, CDR1 MRHNA and CDR2 SNTAGT. The trim removed 4 bases at V and 5 bases at J, leaving 8 bases unmatched. The CDR3 length is 15 residues. Here the CDR3 reads CASSVSPGGNNEQFF. Here the CDR3 DNA reads TGTGCCAGCAGTGTTAGCCCAGGGGGAAACAATGAGCAGTTCTTC.